One sample yielded the 6 T cell receptor beta chains listed below, sequenced in a study of CD8+CD57+ T cells in acquired aplastic anemia. The template for TCR beta VDJ and CDR3 sequence profiling was genomic DNA. TCRdb re-analysed the reads in MiXCR, keeping a single row per CDR3 protein. Here the sample spans 350,000 to 450,000 distinct CDR3 sequences, 65% to 80% being singletons. Sequenced material: sorted CD4+, CD8+, or CD8+CD57+ T cells (not recorded which) from PBMCs. These receptor sequences come from a human donor in good health, serving as a control.

A remark on this clonotype: This clone may be a read error of a much larger clone one base away. The rearrangement links TRBV7-9 to TRBJ1-6; no clear D gene. The V gene lost 4 bases and the J gene lost 15 bases, with 22 bases spanning the gap. The CDR3 spans 15 residues. Germline assignment: CDR1 SEHNR and CDR2 FQNEAQ (reference sequence). CDR3 DNA sequence: TGTGCCAGCAGCTCCAAGGGTCCGGGCTACTTGCTCCTCCACTTT. This encodes CASSSKGPGYLLLHF.

To note about this clonotype: Germline is not matched at one junction end, which may reflect a read error. The CDR3 region has the DNA TGTGCCAGCGGCACCGCGAGACGGGCTAATGAGTCGCTCTTC. Its translation: CASGTARRANESLF. The chain carries TRBV9 and TRBJ2-1; D ambiguous. The CDR3 extends over 14 amino acids. CDR1 and CDR2 from the germline V gene are SGDLS and YYNGEE.

The chain employs TRBV5-4 and TRBJ1-6; D is possibly TRBD1 (5 bases). Germline CDR1 reads SGHNT; CDR2 reads YYREEE (reference sequence). The V and J ends lost 4 bases and 9 bases respectively, with 17 bases between them. This CDR3 has 15 residues. For the CDR3, the DNA is TGTGCCAGCAGCCCCCGCCTGGCAGGGCTTTCACCCCTCCACTTT. It specifies CASSPRLAGLSPLHF.

In its sample, this clonotype was seen a few times. The chain recombines TRBV29-1 with TRBJ2-3; 15 bases are a match to TRBD2. Per germline, CDR1 SQVTM and CDR2 ANQGSEA. This CDR3 region has 14 residues. Trimming at V came to 4 bases and at J to 5 bases, leaving 1 base not matched to a gene. CDR3 nucleotides: TGCAGCGTTGCGGGACTAGCGGGAGGAGATACGCAGTATTTT. This gives the protein CSVAGLAGGDTQYF.

The chain combines TRBV5-1 with TRBJ1-4; perhaps TRBD1 as D (5 bases). The CDR3 covers 16 residues. V lost 2 bases, J lost 2 bases, and 13 bases lay in between. Germline V gives CDR1 SGHRS, CDR2 YFSETQ. This CDR3 reads CASSFRAGNTNEKLFF. CDR3 DNA sequence: TGCGCCAGCAGCTTCAGGGCTGGAAACACTAATGAAAAACTGTTTTTT.

This chain uses TRBV7-3 with TRBJ1-2; D is possibly TRBD1 (5 bases). The CDR3 has 14 amino acids. Trimming removed 2 bases at V and 7 bases at J, with 14 bases between. Germline V gene data show CDR1 as SGHTA and CDR2 as FQGTGA. CDR3 coding DNA: TGTGCCAGCAGCTTATCTGGGGGAGGCGTTGGCTACACCTTC. It yields the protein CASSLSGGGVGYTF.